This is a list of T cell receptor beta chains from one sample in a study of cytomegalovirus exposure and HLA in healthy donors. Profiled with immunoSEQ multiplex PCR; TCRdb holds only in-frame clones, not every one. This repertoire shows 85,000 to 90,000 clones, approximately 90% found once; its top ten account for approximately 2.2%. Sequencing input: PBMCs. These receptors were obtained from a man in his late teens or twenties in good health and CMV-seronegative. CDR3s include the opening cysteine and the closing phenylalanine or tryptophan. The D gene is left open where the match is weak. Only some rows state a clone size, as once, few, many or a class for expanded clones.

>TRBJ2-5|NA|NA|TRBV7-2
TGTGCCAGCAGCTTAGGGGTGGGATCGGAGGCCCAGTACTTC
CASSLGVGSEAQYF
>TRBJ2-1|NA|TRBD2|TRBV7-9
TGTGCCAGCAGCTTGGGGAGGGGAACCGACCGAAATGAGCAGTTCTTC
CASSLGRGTDRNEQFF
>TRBJ2-1|once|NA|TRBV7-2
TGTGCCAGCAGGCTCCGCGAGGGAGGTCTAGGGAATGAGCAGTTCTTC
CASRLREGGLGNEQFF
>TRBJ2-5|once|TRBD2|TRBV28
TGTGCCAGCAGTTTACCTAGCGGTTCGGAGACCCAGTACTTC
CASSLPSGSETQYF
>TRBJ2-5|NA|TRBD1|TRBV28
TGTGCCAGCAATATACAGGGGATCCAAGAGACCCAGTACTTC
CASNIQGIQETQYF
>TRBJ2-7|NA|TRBD1|TRBV27
TGTGCCAGCAGTTTGTGGACAGGCTACGAGCAGTACTTC
CASSLWTGYEQYF
>TRBJ2-3|NA|TRBD2|TRBV5-4
TGTGCCAGCAGCTTTCCGGGTTCCGAGCGGGAGACTAATACGCAGTATTTT
CASSFPGSERETNTQYF
>TRBJ2-1|NA|TRBD2|TRBV5-4
TGTGCCAGCAGCTTGGGACTAGCAAATGAGCAGTTCTTC
CASSLGLANEQFF
>TRBJ2-7|NA|TRBD2|TRBV6-5
TGTGCCAGCAATGGATTAGCGGGAGCCTCCGGGGAGCAGTACTTC
CASNGLAGASGEQYF
>TRBJ1-2|NA|TRBD1|TRBV7-2
TGTGCCAGCAGCCAGTGGGACAGGGGACGCTATGGCTACACCTTC
CASSQWDRGRYGYTF
>TRBJ1-2|NA|NA|TRBV7-2
TGTGCCAGCAGCTTAGCTGGGCCTTATGGCTACACCTTC
CASSLAGPYGYTF
>TRBJ2-1|once|TRBD2|TRBV11-3
TGTGCCAGCAGCTTAGGGGGTAGCGGGAAAAATGAGCAGTTCTTC
CASSLGGSGKNEQFF
>TRBJ2-3|NA|NA|TRBV5-1
TGCGCCAGCAGCAGGCGGGATACGCAGTATTTT
CASSRRDTQYF
>TRBJ2-2|NA|TRBD2|TRBV18
TGTGCCAGCTCACCACAGGCGGGAGCCGGGGAGCTGTTTTTT
CASSPQAGAGELFF
>TRBJ1-1|NA|NA|TRBV4-3
TGCGCCAGCAGCCAAGATATGTCAGCTCCGGGCGGGACTGAAGCTTTCTTT
CASSQDMSAPGGTEAFF
>TRBJ2-7|once|TRBD2|TRBV28
TGTGCCAGCAGTTTACCGGGGGGGGGTACCTACGAGCAGTACTTC
CASSLPGGGTYEQYF
>TRBJ2-5|few|TRBD1|TRBV11-1
TGTGCCAGCAGCTTAGAGGCGCCCCGACAGGGAACTAAGGAGACCCAGTACTTC
CASSLEAPRQGTKETQYF
>TRBJ2-1|NA|NA|TRBV28
TGTGCCAGCAGTGCACCGGGAGCGGATAAATACAATGAGCAGTTCTTC
CASSAPGADKYNEQFF
>TRBJ1-2|NA|NA|TRBV4-3
TGCGCCAGCAGCCAGTCGGGAGATGGCTACACCTTC
CASSQSGDGYTF
>TRBJ2-7|NA|NA|TRBV28
TGTGCCAGCAACGTCCAGGGGTACGAGCAGTACTTC
CASNVQGYEQYF
>TRBJ2-3|NA|TRBD2|TRBV11-2
TGTGCCAGCAGCTGGGCGGGAGTATCAGATACGCAGTATTTT
CASSWAGVSDTQYF
>TRBJ2-3|NA|TRBD1|TRBV25-1
TGTGCCAGCTGCCCGGGACAGGGGTCAGATACGCAGTATTTT
CASCPGQGSDTQYF
>TRBJ1-5|NA|TRBD1|TRBV6-1
TGTGCCAGCGGAATTACCGGGACAGGGGGCGGGCCCCAGCATTTT
CASGITGTGGGPQHF
>TRBJ2-1|once|NA|TRBV6-1
TGTGCCAGCAGTGCCCGGGGATGGGTACTATACAATGAGCAGTTCTTC
CASSARGWVLYNEQFF
>TRBJ2-1|few|TRBD1|TRBV19
TGTGCCAGTAGTAGAGACAGGGGGTCCTACAATGAGCAGTTCTTC
CASSRDRGSYNEQFF
>TRBJ1-2|NA|NA|TRBV14
TGTGCCAGCAGCCAAGTTAGGGAGGTGGGCGGCTACACCTTC
CASSQVREVGGYTF
>TRBJ1-5|NA|NA|TRBV28
TGTGCCAGCAGTTCACCCCTGACAGATTATCAGCCCCAGCATTTT
CASSSPLTDYQPQHF
>TRBJ2-1|NA|TRBD2|TRBV7-9
TGTGCCAGCAGCTTAGGGACTAGCGGGAGGGTAAATGAGCAGTTCTTC
CASSLGTSGRVNEQFF
>TRBJ2-7|NA|NA|TRBV7-9
TGTGCCAGCAGCTTAGACGGCGGCCCCCGGCGGTCCGGCGAGCAGTACTTC
CASSLDGGPRRSGEQYF
>TRBJ2-1|NA|NA|TRBV7-2
TGTGCCAGCAGCCTCGACAAGAATGAGCAGTTCTTC
CASSLDKNEQFF
>TRBJ1-1|few|NA|TRBV29-1
TGCAGCGTTGAAACAGGAATGAACACTGAAGCTTTCTTT
CSVETGMNTEAFF
>TRBJ1-4|NA|NA|TRBV25-1
TGTGCCAGCAGTGAAAGTTTAGGGGTTAATGAAAAACTGTTTTTT
CASSESLGVNEKLFF
>TRBJ1-5|NA|NA|TRBV5-1
TGCGCCAGCAGCCCGGGAGAGGCAGAGCAGCCCCAGCATTTT
CASSPGEAEQPQHF
>TRBJ2-7|NA|NA|TRBV5-1
TGCGCCAGCAGCTTCAATTACGAGCAGTACTTC
CASSFNYEQYF
>TRBJ2-7|NA|TRBD1|TRBV4-1
TGCGCCAGCAGCCCTGGGACAGCCAACGAGCAGTACTTC
CASSPGTANEQYF
>TRBJ2-7|NA|NA|TRBV14
TGTGCCAGCAGCCAAGTACAGGTCAGGTCCTACGAGCAGTACTTC
CASSQVQVRSYEQYF
>TRBJ1-1|NA|TRBD1|TRBV18
TGTGCCAGCTCACAAGGACAGGCGAACACTGAAGCTTTCTTT
CASSQGQANTEAFF
>TRBJ2-6|NA|NA|TRBV9
TGTGCCAGCAGCGTATCGGGGGGGGCCAACGTCCTGACTTTC
CASSVSGGANVLTF
>TRBJ1-1|NA|TRBD1|TRBV11-2
TGTGCCAGCAGCTTAAGGACAGGTGGACTTTGGAAGAACACTGAAGCTTTCTTT
CASSLRTGGLWKNTEAFF
>TRBJ1-1|NA|TRBD1|TRBV29-1
TGCAGCGCGGGGACAGGAAGGACTGAAGCTTTCTTT
CSAGTGRTEAFF
>TRBJ1-5|NA|NA|TRBV11-1
TGTGCCAGCAGTCACGGGAGGGGCAGTAATCAGCCCCAGCATTTT
CASSHGRGSNQPQHF
>TRBJ1-1|NA|NA|TRBV6-5
TGTGCCAGCAGTTACTTACGGGTAGGCGGCACTGAAGCTTTCTTT
CASSYLRVGGTEAFF
>TRBJ1-1|NA|NA|TRBV28
TGTGCCAGCAGTCCGGACCCGAGGGGGGGGCAGACTTTCTTT
CASSPDPRGGQTFF
>TRBJ1-1|once|TRBD1|TRBV14
TGTGCCAGCAGCCGTATAACAGGGGGGAACACTGAAGCTTTCTTT
CASSRITGGNTEAFF
>TRBJ1-4|NA|TRBD1|TRBV7-9
TGTGCCAGCAGGCGGGACAGGGGAGCTGAAAAACTGTTTTTT
CASRRDRGAEKLFF
>TRBJ2-7|NA|NA|TRBV30
TGTGCCTGGGCCAAACTAAGCAGGGGCGAGCAGTACTTC
CAWAKLSRGEQYF
>TRBJ2-3|NA|TRBD2|TRBV9
TGTGCCAGCAGCGTAGATGGCGGGAGTAAGGATACGCAGTATTTT
CASSVDGGSKDTQYF
>TRBJ1-4|NA|NA|TRBV18
TGTGCCAGCTCACGGGGGGAGTATGAAAAACTGTTTTTT
CASSRGEYEKLFF
>TRBJ1-3|NA|TRBD1|TRBV29-1
TGCAGCGTTGAACCCCATCAGGGACAGGTCACAACCACTTTCTTGAACACCATATATTTT
CSVEPHQGQVTTTFLNTIYF
>TRBJ2-7|NA|TRBD1|TRBV7-2
TGTGCCAGCAGCTTACAACCGGGACAGAGATACGAGCAGTACTTC
CASSLQPGQRYEQYF
>TRBJ2-2|NA|TRBD2|TRBV18
TGTGCCAGCTCGTCTAGCGGGAGGGTCGACACCGGGGAGCTGTTTTTT
CASSSSGRVDTGELFF
>TRBJ2-2|NA|NA|TRBV29-1
TGCAGCGTTCGAGGGGGGGGAGACACCGGGGAGCTGTTTTTT
CSVRGGGDTGELFF
>TRBJ1-2|NA|TRBD1|TRBV19
TGTGCCAGTACTCAAGACAGGGGATTCGGCTACACCTTC
CASTQDRGFGYTF
>TRBJ2-1|NA|TRBD2|TRBV4-3
TGCGCCAGCAGCCAAACGGGACTAGCGGGAGAGCATCTACGCGATGAGCAGTTCTTC
CASSQTGLAGEHLRDEQFF
>TRBJ2-3|NA|TRBD2|TRBV6-1
TGTGCCAGCAGTGAGTTCCCCAGCGGGAGTAGCACAGATACGCAGTATTTT
CASSEFPSGSSTDTQYF
>TRBJ1-2|NA|NA|TRBV9
TGTGCCAGCAGCGATAGAGTTCATGGCTACACCTTC
CASSDRVHGYTF
>TRBJ2-3|NA|NA|TRBV1
TGCACCAGCAGCCAAGGGCGACTAGGGGGAGGGGATACGCAGTATTTT
CTSSQGRLGGGDTQYF
>TRBJ2-3|NA|TRBD1|TRBV2
TGTGCCAGCAGGGACAGGGGAACAGATACGCAGTATTTT
CASRDRGTDTQYF
>TRBJ2-7|NA|NA|TRBV27
TGTGCCAGCAGTTTTAGGGGGGGGAGGGTGGCCTACGAGCAGTACTTC
CASSFRGGRVAYEQYF